The rows below give T cell receptor beta chains drawn from one sample of a study of blood T cell repertoires in COVID-19. TCRdb's copy holds only in-frame clones and misses some; the assay was immunoSEQ multiplex PCR. The sample carries roughly 200,000 clones, 75% to 85% recorded once. Input material: peripheral blood. These TCRs come from a woman younger than 45 with COVID-19, enrolled during active disease. The CDR3 runs from the conserved cysteine through the conserved F or W. D genes are given only for firm matches. The size of a clone is reported for some rows only, either as once, few or many, or as a class for expanded clones.

D gene: -
clone size: once
J gene: TRBJ2-2
V gene: TRBV19
CDR3 DNA: TGTGCCAGTACTCTTAGATACCGGCCCTCGGGCACCGGGGAGCTGTTTTTT
CDR3 protein: CASTLRYRPSGTGELFF

D gene: -
clone size: -
J gene: TRBJ1-3
V gene: TRBV10-3
CDR3 DNA: TGTGCCATCCGTGCGCCGGACAGCCGTTCTGGAAACACCATATATTTT
CDR3 protein: CAIRAPDSRSGNTIYF

D gene: -
clone size: -
J gene: TRBJ2-7
V gene: TRBV14
CDR3 DNA: TGTGCCAGCAGCCAAGGACTCCTCAGCTCCTACGAGCAGTACTTC
CDR3 protein: CASSQGLLSSYEQYF

D gene: TRBD1
clone size: -
J gene: TRBJ2-5
V gene: TRBV5-1
CDR3 DNA: TGCGCCAGCAGCTTGTCGGGGACAGGGGAAGAGACCCAGTACTTC
CDR3 protein: CASSLSGTGEETQYF

D gene: TRBD2
clone size: -
J gene: TRBJ2-7
V gene: TRBV27
CDR3 DNA: TGTGCCAGCAGTCGAGGACTAGCGGGGGGCCTTACCTACGAGCAGTACTTC
CDR3 protein: CASSRGLAGGLTYEQYF

D gene: -
clone size: once
J gene: TRBJ2-1
V gene: TRBV11-2
CDR3 DNA: TGTGCCAGCAGCCGGGACTTACAAATTTACAATGAGCAGTTCTTC
CDR3 protein: CASSRDLQIYNEQFF

D gene: TRBD1
clone size: -
J gene: TRBJ2-7
V gene: TRBV30
CDR3 DNA: TGTGCCTGGAGCCTGGGACAGCTCTACGAGCAGTACTTC
CDR3 protein: CAWSLGQLYEQYF

D gene: TRBD2
clone size: -
J gene: TRBJ2-3
V gene: TRBV6-6
CDR3 DNA: TGTGCCAGCAGTTACGAGGCTAGCGGGAGGGGGCAGTATTTT
CDR3 protein: CASSYEASGRGQYF

D gene: -
clone size: -
J gene: TRBJ2-5
V gene: TRBV5-1
CDR3 DNA: TGCGCCAGCAGCGCCACGGGGGGCCGGGAGACCCAGTACTTC
CDR3 protein: CASSATGGRETQYF

D gene: -
clone size: -
J gene: TRBJ1-2
V gene: TRBV6-5
CDR3 DNA: TGTGCCAGCAGCCCGACTGGAAACTATGGCTACACCTTC
CDR3 protein: CASSPTGNYGYTF

D gene: TRBD2
clone size: once
J gene: TRBJ2-1
V gene: TRBV6-5
CDR3 DNA: TGTGCTAGCGGGCGGCGGGGAAACAATGAGCAGTTCTTC
CDR3 protein: CASGRRGNNEQFF

D gene: -
clone size: -
J gene: TRBJ2-7
V gene: TRBV7-8
CDR3 DNA: TGTGCCAGCGCTCAAGACTGGAAGGAGGGCGAGCAGTACTTC
CDR3 protein: CASAQDWKEGEQYF

D gene: TRBD2
clone size: few
J gene: TRBJ2-7
V gene: TRBV4-1
CDR3 DNA: TGCGCCAGCAGCCTACCGACTAGCGGTGGTTACGAGCAGTACTTC
CDR3 protein: CASSLPTSGGYEQYF

D gene: TRBD2
clone size: -
J gene: TRBJ2-1
V gene: TRBV6-6
CDR3 DNA: TGTGCCAGCAGTGCCGGACTAGCGCCCTACAATGAGCAGTTCTTC
CDR3 protein: CASSAGLAPYNEQFF

D gene: -
clone size: -
J gene: TRBJ2-7
V gene: TRBV27
CDR3 DNA: TGTGCCAGCAGTTTAACTGCAGCCAGACTCTACGAGCAGTACTTC
CDR3 protein: CASSLTAARLYEQYF

D gene: TRBD1
clone size: -
J gene: TRBJ1-2
V gene: TRBV5-1
CDR3 DNA: TGCGCCAGCAGCTTGGCCCGGGGATGGGACAGGGGAGGCTATGGCTACACCTTC
CDR3 protein: CASSLARGWDRGGYGYTF

D gene: -
clone size: -
J gene: TRBJ1-2
V gene: TRBV21-1
CDR3 DNA: TGTGCCAGCAGCAAAGCGCACGGGGACATAGCTAACTATGGCTACACCTTC
CDR3 protein: CASSKAHGDIANYGYTF

D gene: -
clone size: -
J gene: TRBJ2-2
V gene: TRBV11-1
CDR3 DNA: TGTGCCAGCAGCCGGCGGGACTTCAACACCGGGGAGCTGTTTTTT
CDR3 protein: CASSRRDFNTGELFF

D gene: TRBD1
clone size: -
J gene: TRBJ1-2
V gene: TRBV9
CDR3 DNA: TGTGCCAGCAGCCCGGGGACAGGAAACTATGGCTACACCTTC
CDR3 protein: CASSPGTGNYGYTF

D gene: TRBD1
clone size: few
J gene: TRBJ2-7
V gene: TRBV19
CDR3 DNA: TGTGCCACCACGGACCGGGACAGGGCATACGAGCAGTACTTC
CDR3 protein: CATTDRDRAYEQYF

D gene: TRBD2
clone size: -
J gene: TRBJ2-1
V gene: TRBV9
CDR3 DNA: TGTGCCAGCAGCGTAGATGGGAGGGTCCCCTACAATGAGCAGTTCTTC
CDR3 protein: CASSVDGRVPYNEQFF

D gene: -
clone size: -
J gene: TRBJ2-7
V gene: TRBV7-3
CDR3 DNA: TGTGCCAGCAGCCCAGACGTCTCTAGTTGGAGCGAGCAGTACTTC
CDR3 protein: CASSPDVSSWSEQYF